These 16 T cell receptor beta chains share one sample of origin, sequenced in a study of blood T cell repertoires in COVID-19. Clones were read by immunoSEQ multiplex PCR, and TCRdb kept only the in-frame ones, dropping some. The sample lists 250,000 to 300,000 clones, 80% to 95% occurring once. Material: PBMCs or T cells enriched from blood (not recorded which). The receptor source for this set is a woman in her thirties who had recovered from COVID-19.

The V call is TRBV19, the J call TRBJ2-1; 10 bases match TRBD1. The CDR3 has 15 amino acids. Germline V lookup: CDR1 LNHDA, CDR2 SQIVND (reference sequence). J lost 8 bases, V lost 3 bases, and 7 bases had no gene match. Written as DNA, the CDR3 is TGTGCCAGTAGTATTGGACAGGGGGGAAGGGATGAGCAGTTCTTC. Its translation is CASSIGQGGRDEQFF.

There are a few counts of this clone. The chain joins TRBV11-2 to TRBJ2-2; the D is unclear. The germline gives CDR1 SGHAT, CDR2 FQNNGV. The CDR3 is 14 residues long. The V end lost 2 bases, the J end lost 8 bases, and 12 bases lay between the germline ends. CDR3 nucleotides: TGTGCCAGCAGCTTAATGGCCCTGTCAGGGGAGCTGTTTTTT. This sequence encodes CASSLMALSGELFF.

V gene TRBV18 combines with J gene TRBJ1-6; D is perhaps TRBD1 (6 bases). The CDR3 totals 16 residues. Germline CDR1 and CDR2: KGHSH and LQKENI. The V end lost 3 bases, the J end lost 9 bases, and 18 bases lay between the germline ends. CDR3 bases: TGTGCCAGCTCACCGGATCCTACAGGGCCGGGTTCACCCCTCCACTTT. This codes for CASSPDPTGPGSPLHF.

V and J are TRBV19 and TRBJ2-4; 11 bases align to TRBD2. CDR1 and CDR2 from the germline V gene are LNHDA and SQIVND (reference sequence). Trimming took 1 base from V and 4 from J; bases not matched to a gene: 6. The CDR3 loop spans 17 amino acids. The CDR3 reads CASSIVPRTSGKNIQYF. CDR3 DNA sequence: TGTGCCAGTAGTATAGTCCCTCGGACTAGCGGGAAAAACATTCAGTACTTC. Full variable domain (outside the CDR3, taken from reference TRBV19 and TRBJ2-4): DGGITQSPKYLFRKEGQNVTLSCEQNLNHDAMYWYRQDPGQGLRLIYYSQIVNDFQKGDIAEGYSVSREKKESFPLTVTSAQKNPTAFYLCASSIVPRTSGKNIQYFGAGTRLSVL.

The chain combines TRBV28 with TRBJ2-1; 7 positions agree with TRBD2. V lost 6 bases, J lost 4 bases, and 12 bases stayed unmatched. The germline gives CDR1 MDHEN, CDR2 SYDVKM. The CDR3 consists of 16 residues. This CDR3 reads CASRSPAAGKYNEQFF. The CDR3 nucleotides are TGTGCCAGCAGGAGTCCAGCAGCGGGAAAATACAATGAGCAGTTCTTC.

The rearrangement links TRBV2 to TRBJ1-1; the D gene is possibly TRBD1 (6 bases). Germline CDR1 reads SNHLY; CDR2 reads FYNNEI. The germline V and J ends were trimmed by 5 bases and 7 bases, with 20 bases remaining between them. The CDR3 loop spans 15 amino acids. CDR3 sequence (DNA): TGTGCCAGCAGTTTTGAATCCGACAGGATTGATGAAGCTTTCTTT. Its translation: CASSFESDRIDEAFF.

V gene TRBV27 combines with J gene TRBJ2-1; TRBD2 matches 10 bases. Germline V gives CDR1 MNHEY, CDR2 SMNVEV (reference sequence). The CDR3 loop spans 16 amino acids. Trimming took 5 bases from V and 3 from J; bases not matched to a gene: 7. The CDR3 DNA sequence: TGTGCCAGCAGTACCCGGACTAGCGGTTTCTACAATGAGCAGTTCTTC. Translation gives CASSTRTSGFYNEQFF.

The chain links TRBV4-1 to TRBJ2-5; the D gene is possibly TRBD2 (5 bases). The germline CDR1 and CDR2 sequences are MGHRA and YSYEKL. V was clipped by 2 bases and J by 3 bases, with 10 bases between them. This CDR3 spans 14 amino acids. The CDR3: CASSQQLGEETQYF. For the CDR3, the DNA is TGCGCCAGCAGCCAACAACTAGGAGAAGAGACCCAGTACTTC.

The rearrangement uses TRBV24-1 and TRBJ2-6, with 9 nucleotides matching TRBD1. The J segment lost 0 bases and the V segment lost 3 bases, leaving 5 bases of the junction unmatched. The CDR3 extends over 18 amino acids. Germline CDR1 reads KGHDR; CDR2 reads SFDVKD. CDR3 nucleotide sequence: TGTGCCACCAGTGATGGGACAGGGCCGGCCTCTGGGGCCAACGTCCTGACTTTC. As protein: CATSDGTGPASGANVLTF.

The rearrangement joins TRBV28 to TRBJ2-2, with TRBD2 matching over 11 bases. Trimming took 5 bases from V and 8 from J; bases not matched to a gene: 7. Germline lookup yields CDR1 MDHEN and CDR2 SYDVKM. CDR3 length equals 15 residues. DNA for the CDR3: TGTGCCAGCAGTGTAGCGGGAGGGGTCCAAGGGGAGCTGTTTTTT. It encodes CASSVAGGVQGELFF.

This clone was seen more than once but under ten times. V usage is TRBV2 and J usage is TRBJ2-5; 11 bases fit TRBD2. V lost 8 bases to trimming and J lost 5 bases; unmatched junction nucleotides: 10. CDR3 length: 15 amino acids. The V gene's germline CDR1 is SNHLY and CDR2 FYNNEI. In nucleotides, the CDR3 is TGTGCCAGCCTCCCTTTTAGCGGGAGGGGGGAGACCCAGTACTTC. Translation gives CASLPFSGRGETQYF.

V usage is TRBV10-3 and J usage is TRBJ1-3; D remains ambiguous. Germline V lookup: CDR1 ENHRY, CDR2 SYGVKD. V shed 0 bases and J shed 1 base, with 7 bases lying between them. The CDR3 loop spans 15 amino acids. The CDR3 loop reads CAISESAGSGNTIYF. DNA of the CDR3: TGTGCCATCAGTGAGTCGGCCGGGTCTGGAAACACCATATATTTT.

The chain links TRBV7-8 to TRBJ1-1, with 7 bases that match TRBD1. The CDR3 has 17 amino acids. CDR1 and CDR2 from the germline V gene are SGHVS and FQNEAQ. V lost 1 base, J lost 1 base, and 9 bases stayed unmatched. CDR3 coding DNA: TGTGCCAGCAGCTTAGTGGGGGGACAGTCCAGGAACACTGAAGCTTTCTTT. Amino acids: CASSLVGGQSRNTEAFF.

J is TRBJ1-2 and V is TRBV11-2, with 9 positions matching TRBD1. Per the germline V gene, CDR1 is SGHAT and CDR2 is FQNNGV. This CDR3 comprises 15 residues. V was pared by 3 bases and J by 6 bases, with 8 bases of the junction left unmatched. The CDR3 sequence is CASSFQGQGMDGYTF. The CDR3 nucleotides read TGTGCCAGCAGCTTTCAGGGACAGGGAATGGATGGCTACACCTTC.

The chain couples TRBV18 to TRBJ2-5; tentative D call: TRBD1 (5 bases). The CDR3 contains 15 residues. The V gene's germline CDR1 is KGHSH and CDR2 LQKENI. Trimming shortened V by 1 base and J by 1 base, and 10 bases separated the two germline ends. CDR3 in amino acids: CASSPLARAQETQYF. Here the CDR3 DNA reads TGTGCCAGCTCACCACTGGCCAGGGCCCAAGAGACCCAGTACTTC.

This sequence joins TRBV7-9 and TRBJ1-1, with TRBD1 matching 10 bases. The CDR3 runs to 16 residues. The germline gives CDR1 SEHNR, CDR2 FQNEAQ (reference sequence). With 1 base clipped from V and 4 bases from J, the junction kept 6 bases outside the gene matches. The CDR3 sequence is CASSLVGTGEGTEAFF. As DNA, the CDR3 is TGTGCCAGCAGCTTAGTGGGGACAGGGGAGGGCACTGAAGCTTTCTTT.